The 25 T cell receptor beta chains presented below share a single source sample, sequenced in a study of T cell changes during pregnancy in multiple sclerosis. Repertoires were generated with immunoSEQ multiplex PCR, while TCRdb's copy carries only in-frame clones and drops some. The repertoire consists of tens of thousands of clones, with around 93% occurring once and the leading ten covering 0.43%. The specimen comprised CD4+ T cells from peripheral blood mononuclear cells, sampled after pregnancy. Receptors originate from a female donor with multiple sclerosis, enrolled in a pregnancy study.

The rearrangement uses TRBV18 and TRBJ1-2; D gene uncertain. The V end lost 3 bases, the J end lost 7 bases, and 15 bases lay between the germline ends. The CDR3 runs to 14 residues. Looked up from germline, CDR1 is KGHSH and CDR2 is LQKENI. Here the CDR3 reads CASSPYVEGGGYTF. In nucleotides, the CDR3 is TGTGCCAGCTCACCCTATGTGGAGGGAGGTGGCTACACCTTC.

V gene TRBV10-3 combines with J gene TRBJ1-6, with D possibly TRBD1 on 6 matching bases. Trimming removed 3 bases from V and 9 bases from J, with 9 bases in between. The CDR3 runs to 13 residues. Per germline, CDR1 ENHRY and CDR2 SYGVKD. The CDR3 loop is CAISDGRGSPLHF. As DNA, the CDR3 is TGTGCCATCAGTGATGGCAGGGGTTCACCCCTCCACTTT.

The chain recombines TRBV5-1 with TRBJ1-2; no clear D. The CDR3 contains 18 residues. The germline V gene encodes CDR1 SGHRS and CDR2 YFSETQ. V lost 1 base to trimming and J lost 9 bases, with 28 bases between them. CDR3 bases: TGCGCCAGCAGCTTGTCGGGAGCGTCTGTTATTACCTATGGAAGCTACACCTTC. Amino acid sequence: CASSLSGASVITYGSYTF.

A few counts support this clone. V gene TRBV7-2 combines with J gene TRBJ2-2, with 10 bases identical to TRBD2. Germline loops: CDR1 SGHTA, CDR2 FQGNSA. The V segment lost 5 bases and the J segment 5 bases; nucleotides outside the gene matches: 8. The CDR3 has 16 residues. CDR3 region: CASSPTGTSVTGELFF. The CDR3 nucleotides are TGTGCCAGCAGCCCGACCGGGACTAGCGTGACCGGGGAGCTGTTTTTT.

The J gene is TRBJ1-2, the V gene TRBV27; TRBD1 aligns across 12 bases. Germline V lookup: CDR1 MNHEY, CDR2 SMNVEV (reference sequence). Trimming cost V 0 bases and J 1 base; bases outside gene matches: 9. The CDR3 runs to 19 residues. The CDR3 loop is CASSLSGTGGAGGNYGYTF. CDR3 nucleotide sequence: TGTGCCAGCAGTTTATCGGGGACAGGGGGCGCAGGAGGTAACTATGGCTACACCTTC.

This chain joins TRBV10-3 and TRBJ2-2; possible D gene TRBD1, 5 bases. Trimming took off 6 bases at V and 7 bases at J, with 24 bases between the two ends. Germline assignment: CDR1 ENHRY and CDR2 SYGVKD. The CDR3 extends over 17 amino acids. CDR3 DNA sequence: TGTGCCATCAGCGCTTTAGGGGATCTAGGAATAGGCGGGGAGCTGTTTTTT. Its protein is CAISALGDLGIGGELFF.

The rearrangement joins TRBV19 to TRBJ1-5, with D possibly TRBD1 on 5 matching bases. Germline values: CDR1 LNHDA, CDR2 SQIVND (reference sequence). This CDR3 comprises 14 residues. Between the trimmed V and J ends, which lost 7 bases and 6 bases, there was a span of 16 bases. CDR3 sequence reads: CASTQTRVSQPQHF. CDR3 coding DNA: TGTGCCAGTACCCAGACCAGGGTGAGTCAGCCCCAGCATTTT.

This clone was counted between two and nine times. The V call is TRBV7-2, the J call TRBJ1-1, with D unclear. With 0 bases removed from V and 11 bases from J, the gap between germline ends came to 10 bases. The V gene's germline CDR1 is SGHTA and CDR2 FQGNSA. This CDR3 contains 12 residues. The CDR3 region is CASSLARGRAFF. CDR3 coding DNA: TGTGCCAGCAGCTTAGCGAGAGGGCGGGCTTTCTTT.

This clone was seen only a few times. The chain employs TRBV7-3 and TRBJ1-2; 9 nucleotides line up with TRBD1. This CDR3 is built from 13 residues. Germline CDR1 reads SGHTA; CDR2 reads FQGTGA. V lost 4 bases and J lost 6; bases outside the gene matches: 3. The CDR3 reads CASSSRTGDGYTF. As DNA, the CDR3 is TGTGCCAGCAGCTCTAGGACAGGGGATGGCTACACCTTC.

The chain is built from TRBV4-2 and TRBJ2-1; 9 bases align to TRBD1. The CDR3 has 18 amino acids. Germline trimming cut 0 bases from V and 2 bases from J; bases unmatched to any gene: 8. CDR1 and CDR2 from the germline V gene are LGHNA and YNFKEQ. The CDR3 nucleotides are TGTGCCAGCAGCCAAGATCCCCCTGACAGGGGGGCCTACAATGAGCAGTTCTTC. Translation: CASSQDPPDRGAYNEQFF.

In DNA form, the CDR3 reads TGTGCCAGCTCACCACCGAGCTCCTACGAGCAGTACTTC. It codes for CASSPPSSYEQYF. The V and J genes are TRBV18 and TRBJ2-7, with unresolved D. Germline CDR1 and CDR2: KGHSH and LQKENI. V lost 0 bases and J lost 0, with 3 bases in between. This CDR3 is built from 13 residues.

The chain joins TRBV7-2 to TRBJ1-2, with D possibly TRBD1 on 5 matching bases. Trimming shortened V by 5 bases and J by 4 bases, and 11 bases separated the two germline ends. The V gene's germline CDR1 is SGHTA and CDR2 FQGNSA. CDR3 length: 13 amino acids. DNA for the CDR3: TGTGCCAGCAGCCCCGCAGGGATCTATGGCTACACCTTC. Translating gives CASSPAGIYGYTF.

This chain connects TRBV5-6 to TRBJ2-4; 15 nucleotides align to TRBD2. The junction had 7 bases not matched to a gene; V was cut back by 4 bases and J by 8 bases. Per the germline V gene, CDR1 is SGHDT and CDR2 is YYEEEE. This CDR3 comprises 16 residues. CDR3 bases: TGTGCCAGCAGCCCCGGACTAGCGGGGGGGTGGGACATTCAGTACTTC. Amino acid sequence: CASSPGLAGGWDIQYF.

This chain joins TRBV11-1 and TRBJ2-5, with D tentatively TRBD2 (5 bases). Germline assignment: CDR1 SGHAT and CDR2 FQDESV (reference sequence). The CDR3 has 17 amino acids. Trimming removed 4 bases from V and 5 bases from J, with 23 bases in between. The CDR3 reads CASSSRMGSLTGETQYF. DNA for the CDR3: TGTGCCAGCAGCTCCCGGATGGGCTCCCTCACGGGGGAGACCCAGTACTTC.

This chain connects TRBV6-6 to TRBJ1-5, with D uncertain. This CDR3 contains 13 residues. Trimming stripped 7 bases from V and 8 bases from J, with 15 bases between. Germline V lookup: CDR1 MNHNY, CDR2 SVGAGI (reference sequence). CDR3 residues: CASTSAKWEPQHF. The CDR3 DNA reads as TGTGCCAGCACCTCAGCGAAGTGGGAGCCCCAGCATTTT.

The CDR3 here is CASRGQGTYEQYF. CDR3 bases: TGTGCCAGTAGGGGACAGGGAACCTACGAGCAGTACTTC. J is TRBJ2-7 and V is TRBV19; 9 nucleotides align to TRBD1. Germline trimming cut 6 bases from V and 2 bases from J; bases unmatched to any gene: 2. Germline-derived CDR1 and CDR2 are LNHDA and SQIVND (reference sequence). The CDR3 loop spans 13 amino acids.

This clone has only one observation. V gene TRBV5-1 combines with J gene TRBJ2-1; TRBD2 agrees at 10 bases. Germline-derived CDR1 and CDR2 are SGHRS and YFSETQ. This CDR3 spans 17 amino acids. J gave up 4 bases and V 0 bases, and 7 bases lay outside the gene matches. CDR3 in DNA: TGCGCCAGCAGCTTGGGGGGACTAGCGCGGAGTTACAATGAGCAGTTCTTC. Translated, it gives CASSLGGLARSYNEQFF.

The J gene is TRBJ1-1, the V gene TRBV5-1; TRBD1 agrees at 7 bases. The V and J ends lost 0 bases and 6 bases, in that order; junction bases with no gene match: 8. The CDR3 covers 15 residues. The germline V gene encodes CDR1 SGHRS and CDR2 YFSETQ. The CDR3 sequence: CASSLGTGQVAEAFF. The CDR3 DNA is TGCGCCAGCAGCTTGGGGACAGGCCAGGTGGCTGAAGCTTTCTTT.

The genes are TRBV6-1 and TRBJ1-6; no definite D call. The CDR3 sequence is 15 residues long. CDR1 and CDR2 (germline): MNHNS, SASEGT. Trimming removed 4 bases from V and 7 bases from J, with 14 bases in between. The CDR3: CASSGSNSRNSPLHF. For the CDR3, the DNA is TGTGCCAGCAGTGGATCAAATTCGAGGAATTCACCCCTCCACTTT.

The V and J genes are TRBV19 and TRBJ2-4; 9 bases are shared with TRBD1. V gave up 5 bases and J gave up 7 bases; unmatched junction bases: 6. This CDR3 is built from 14 residues. Germline lookup yields CDR1 LNHDA and CDR2 SQIVND (reference sequence). The DNA of the CDR3 is TGTGCCAGTAGTTCCGGGACAGGGCAGAACATTCAGTACTTC. Translation gives CASSSGTGQNIQYF.

The chain employs TRBV5-1 and TRBJ2-3; TRBD1 agrees at 10 bases. The CDR3 sequence is 18 residues long. Germline V gives CDR1 SGHRS, CDR2 YFSETQ. The trim removed 4 bases at V and 2 bases at J, leaving 13 bases unmatched. This CDR3 reads CASSLIPVGQGVTDTQYF. The CDR3 DNA reads as TGCGCCAGCAGCCTGATTCCTGTTGGACAGGGGGTCACAGATACGCAGTATTTT.

J is TRBJ2-7 and V is TRBV5-1; D ambiguous. Trimming shortened V by 5 bases and J by 3 bases, and 15 bases separated the two germline ends. CDR3 size: 14 residues. The germline V gene has CDR1 SGHRS and CDR2 YFSETQ. Here the CDR3 reads CASRSTLVFYEQYF. The CDR3 region has the DNA TGCGCCAGCAGATCGACTTTGGTCTTCTACGAGCAGTACTTC.

This chain connects TRBV18 to TRBJ2-1, with a weak D call TRBD2 (5 bases). Germline values: CDR1 KGHSH, CDR2 LQKENI. CDR3 length equals 18 residues. Between the trimmed V and J ends, which lost 8 bases and 0 bases, there was a span of 23 bases. The CDR3 loop reads CASTPTGWSGISYNEQFF. DNA for the CDR3: TGTGCCAGCACCCCTACTGGGTGGTCGGGGATCTCCTACAATGAGCAGTTCTTC.

The CDR3 DNA follows: TGTGCCAGCAGCAACAAACACGCGGGGGGGCTAGAGAATGAGCAGTTCTTC. It codes for CASSNKHAGGLENEQFF. The chain recombines TRBV9 with TRBJ2-1, with 9 bases identical to TRBD2. With V trimmed by 4 bases and J by 7 bases, 15 bases remained unmatched. Germline CDR1 SGDLS, CDR2 YYNGEE. This CDR3 is built from 17 residues.

The chain has TRBV2 and TRBJ1-5, with D maybe TRBD1 (6 bases). Germline lookup yields CDR1 SNHLY and CDR2 FYNNEI. The CDR3 covers 14 residues. The V gene lost 3 bases and the J gene lost 5 bases, with 11 bases spanning the gap. CDR3 sequence (DNA): TGTGCCAGCAGTGATCCGGACAGAGATCAGCCCCAGCATTTT. Its protein product is CASSDPDRDQPQHF. The entire variable domain, with the rest obtained from reference TRBV2 and TRBJ1-5, is as follows: EPEVTQTPSHQVTQMGQEVILRCVPISNHLYFYWYRQILGQKVEFLVSFYNNEISEKSEIFDDQFSVERPDGSNFTLKIRSTKLEDSAMYFCASSDPDRDQPQHFGDGTRLSIL.